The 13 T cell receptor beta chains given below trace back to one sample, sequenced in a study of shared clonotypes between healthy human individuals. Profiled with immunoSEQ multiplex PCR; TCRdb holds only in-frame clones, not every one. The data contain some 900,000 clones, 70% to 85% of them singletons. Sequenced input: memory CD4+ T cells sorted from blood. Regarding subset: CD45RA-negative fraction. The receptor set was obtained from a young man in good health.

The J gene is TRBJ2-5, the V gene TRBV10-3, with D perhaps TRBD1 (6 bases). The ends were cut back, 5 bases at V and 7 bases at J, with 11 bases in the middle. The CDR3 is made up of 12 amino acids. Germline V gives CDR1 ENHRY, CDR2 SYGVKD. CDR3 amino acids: CAISRDIGTQYF. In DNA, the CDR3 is TGTGCCATCAGTCGGGACATCGGGACCCAGTACTTC.

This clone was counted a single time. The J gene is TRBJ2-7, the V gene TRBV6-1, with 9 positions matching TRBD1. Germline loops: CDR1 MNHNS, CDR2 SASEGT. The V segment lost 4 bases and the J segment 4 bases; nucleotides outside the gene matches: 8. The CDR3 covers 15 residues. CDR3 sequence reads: CASSAGTGKPYEQYF. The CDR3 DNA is TGTGCCAGCAGTGCCGGGACAGGGAAACCTTACGAGCAGTACTTC.

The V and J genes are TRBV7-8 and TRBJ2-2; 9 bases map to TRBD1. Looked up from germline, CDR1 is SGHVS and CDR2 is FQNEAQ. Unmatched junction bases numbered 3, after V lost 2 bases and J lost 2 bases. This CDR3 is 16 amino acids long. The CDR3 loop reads CASSLRTGVNTGELFF. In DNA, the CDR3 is TGTGCCAGCAGCTTACGGACAGGGGTAAACACCGGGGAGCTGTTTTTT.

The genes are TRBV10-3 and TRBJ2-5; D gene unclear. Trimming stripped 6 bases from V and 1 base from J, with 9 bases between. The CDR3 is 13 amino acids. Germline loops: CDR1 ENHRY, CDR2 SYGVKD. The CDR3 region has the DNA TGTGCCATCAGCGTCCAGCCCCAAGAGACCCAGTACTTC. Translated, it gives CAISVQPQETQYF.

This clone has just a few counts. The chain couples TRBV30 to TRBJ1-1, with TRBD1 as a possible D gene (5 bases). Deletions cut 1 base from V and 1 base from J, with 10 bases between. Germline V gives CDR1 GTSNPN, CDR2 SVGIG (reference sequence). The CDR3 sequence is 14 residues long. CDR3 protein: CAWSGARANTEAFF. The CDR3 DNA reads TGTGCCTGGAGTGGAGCCAGGGCGAACACTGAAGCTTTCTTT.

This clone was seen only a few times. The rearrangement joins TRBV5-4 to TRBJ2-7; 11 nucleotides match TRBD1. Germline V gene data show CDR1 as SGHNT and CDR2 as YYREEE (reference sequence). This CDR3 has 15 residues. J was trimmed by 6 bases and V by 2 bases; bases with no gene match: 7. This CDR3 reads CASSLQGQGAFEQYF. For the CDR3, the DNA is TGTGCCAGCAGCTTACAAGGACAGGGGGCCTTCGAGCAGTACTTC.

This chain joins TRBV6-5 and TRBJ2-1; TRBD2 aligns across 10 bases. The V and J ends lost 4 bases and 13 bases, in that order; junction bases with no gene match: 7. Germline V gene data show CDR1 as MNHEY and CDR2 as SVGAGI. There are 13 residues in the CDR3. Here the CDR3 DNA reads TGTGCCAGCAGTTTTCTAGCGGGGGATGGACAGTTCTTC. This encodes CASSFLAGDGQFF.

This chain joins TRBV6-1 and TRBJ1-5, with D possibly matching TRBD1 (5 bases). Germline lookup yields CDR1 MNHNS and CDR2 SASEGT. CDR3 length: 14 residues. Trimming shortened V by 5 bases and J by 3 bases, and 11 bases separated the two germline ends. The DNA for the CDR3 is TGTGCCAGCAGTCCGGGGACGACCAATCAGCCCCAGCATTTT. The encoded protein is CASSPGTTNQPQHF.

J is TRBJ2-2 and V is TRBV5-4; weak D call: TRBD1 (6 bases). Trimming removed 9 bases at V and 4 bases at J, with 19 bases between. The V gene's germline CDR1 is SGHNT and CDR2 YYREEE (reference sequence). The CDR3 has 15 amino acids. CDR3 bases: TGTGCCACCTCAAAGCCCGGACAGACCACCGGGGAGCTGTTTTTT. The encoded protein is CATSKPGQTTGELFF.

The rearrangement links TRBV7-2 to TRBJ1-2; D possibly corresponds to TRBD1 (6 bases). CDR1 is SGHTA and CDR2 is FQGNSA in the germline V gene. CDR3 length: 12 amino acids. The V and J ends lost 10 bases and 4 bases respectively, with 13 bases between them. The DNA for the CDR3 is TGTGCCACGAAACGACAGGCCTATGGCTACACCTTC. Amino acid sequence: CATKRQAYGYTF.

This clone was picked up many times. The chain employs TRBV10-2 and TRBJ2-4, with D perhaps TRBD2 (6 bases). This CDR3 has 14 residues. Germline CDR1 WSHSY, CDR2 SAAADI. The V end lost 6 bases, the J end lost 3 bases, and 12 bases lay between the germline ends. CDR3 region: CASRVGGGKNIQYF. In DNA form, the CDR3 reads TGCGCCAGCAGGGTTGGGGGAGGCAAAAACATTCAGTACTTC.

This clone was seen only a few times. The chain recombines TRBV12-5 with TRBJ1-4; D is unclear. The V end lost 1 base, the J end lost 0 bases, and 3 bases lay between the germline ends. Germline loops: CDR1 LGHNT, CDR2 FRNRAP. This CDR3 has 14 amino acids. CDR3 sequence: CASGLGATNEKLFF. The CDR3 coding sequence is TGTGCTAGTGGTTTGGGGGCAACTAATGAAAAACTGTTTTTT. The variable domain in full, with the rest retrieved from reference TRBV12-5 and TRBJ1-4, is DARVTQTPRHKVTEMGQEVTMRCQPILGHNTVFWYRQTMMQGLELLAYFRNRAPLDDSGMPKDRFSAEMPDATLATLKIQPSEPRDSAVYFCASGLGATNEKLFFGSGTQLSVL.

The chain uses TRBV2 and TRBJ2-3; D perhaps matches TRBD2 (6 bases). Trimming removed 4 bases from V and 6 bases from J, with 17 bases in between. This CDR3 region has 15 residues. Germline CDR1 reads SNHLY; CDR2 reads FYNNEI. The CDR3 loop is CASSVSSVSQDTQYF. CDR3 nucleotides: TGTGCCAGCAGTGTGTCTAGCGTATCTCAGGATACGCAGTATTTT.